The clone carrying this TCR beta chain was detected only a few times. What it binds is not known. The entry originates in a study of T-cell memory formation after mild COVID-19. General study findings and limits: Clones contracting day 15 to 85 were balanced CD4/CD8; later expanders leaned CD4+. Memory sampled before infection contained some responding clones, suggesting cross-reactive memory joined. CD4+ contracting clones lay mainly in CM and EM, CD8+ ones in EMRA.

UMIs and sample barcodes were carried by the TCR alpha and TCR beta cDNA libraries that 5'RACE produced using constant-segment primers. TCRdb reprocessed the 5' RACE reads via MiXCR and lists one record per CDR3 protein. Altogether 290,000 or so distinct CDR3 sequences are present, just under 20% being singletons, with the ten largest covering around 20%. The CDR3 runs to 14 residues. Germline CDR1 reads SGHDT; CDR2 reads YYEEEE. Trimming left V 3 bases short and J 5 bases short, with 12 bases between. This chain joins TRBV5-6 and TRBJ2-1, with TRBD2 as a possible D gene (5 bases). Sequenced: PBMCs or a T cell subset sorted from them (not recorded which). This TCR was recovered from a man younger than 35 who had mild COVID-19 (a few samples of this study predate the infection). Cell type and time point are not known. CDR3 sequence reads: CASSSRAGNNEQFF. Here the CDR3 DNA reads TGTGCCAGCAGCTCCCGGGCCGGGAACAATGAGCAGTTCTTC.